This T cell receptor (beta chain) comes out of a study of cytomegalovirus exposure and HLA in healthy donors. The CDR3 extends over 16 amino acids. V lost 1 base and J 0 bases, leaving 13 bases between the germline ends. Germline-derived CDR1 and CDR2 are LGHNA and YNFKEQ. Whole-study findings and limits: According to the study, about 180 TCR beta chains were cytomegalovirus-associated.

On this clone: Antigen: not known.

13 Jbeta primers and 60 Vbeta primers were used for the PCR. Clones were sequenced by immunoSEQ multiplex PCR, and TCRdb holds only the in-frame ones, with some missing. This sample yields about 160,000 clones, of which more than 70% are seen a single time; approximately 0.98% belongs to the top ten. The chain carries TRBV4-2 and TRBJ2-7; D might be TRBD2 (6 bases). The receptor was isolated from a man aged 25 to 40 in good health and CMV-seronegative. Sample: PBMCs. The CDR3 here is CASSQATGTGSYEQYF. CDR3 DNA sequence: TGTGCCAGCAGCCAAGCCACCGGGACTGGCTCCTACGAGCAGTACTTC.